This T cell receptor (beta chain) emerged from a study of identical twins. The trim removed 1 base at V and 1 base at J, leaving 9 bases unmatched. The germline V gene encodes CDR1 KGHSH and CDR2 LQKENI. The CDR3 sequence is 20 residues long. TCRdb re-called the 5' RACE reads through MiXCR, storing one row per CDR3 protein. Among hundreds of thousands of distinct CDR3 sequences listed, 20% to 25% were seen once. This same sample was also taken into another study, of T cells expressing NK-cell markers. In that study: In several experiments, sorting was restricted to alpha-beta TCR T cells by an anti-gamma-delta TCR antibody.

V usage is TRBV18 and J usage is TRBJ2-6, with 11 bases fitting TRBD2. This receptor was identified in a woman under 30 in good health. Sequencing was performed on CD4+ T cells sorted from blood. CDR3 sequence (DNA): TGTGCCAGCTCACCACGCCTAGCGGGGGGACTGGGATCTGGGGCCAACGTCCTGACTTTC. The encoded protein is CASSPRLAGGLGSGANVLTF.